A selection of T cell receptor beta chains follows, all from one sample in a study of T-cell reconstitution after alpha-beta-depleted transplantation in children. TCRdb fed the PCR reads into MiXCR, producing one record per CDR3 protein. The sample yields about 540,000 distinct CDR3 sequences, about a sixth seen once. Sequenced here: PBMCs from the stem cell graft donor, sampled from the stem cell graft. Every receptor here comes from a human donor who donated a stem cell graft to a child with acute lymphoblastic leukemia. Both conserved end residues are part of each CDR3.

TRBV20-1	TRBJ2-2	CSARPARSAGELFF
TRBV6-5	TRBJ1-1	CASSYFEGMGSTEAFF
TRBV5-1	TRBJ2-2	CASSSELAGYLTGELFF
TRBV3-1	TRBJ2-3	CASSQLAGGGTDTQYF
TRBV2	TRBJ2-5	CASSENARYEETQYF
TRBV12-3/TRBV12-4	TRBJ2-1	CASSLDSRLAKDNEQFF
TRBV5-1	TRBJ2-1	CASSLDRDFEQFF
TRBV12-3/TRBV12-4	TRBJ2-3	CASRPGATDTQYF
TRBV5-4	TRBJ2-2	CASSLVGLAGVGNTGELFF
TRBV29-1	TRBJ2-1	CSVGSNPLRNEQFF
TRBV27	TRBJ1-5	CASSLQANQPQHF
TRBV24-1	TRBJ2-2	CATSAAQNTGELFF
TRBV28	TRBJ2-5	CASRWDSSQETQYF
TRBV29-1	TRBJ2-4	CSVEDLGGSKNIQYF
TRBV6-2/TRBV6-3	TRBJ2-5	CASIGTSGSRQTQYF
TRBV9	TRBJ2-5	CASSVGSTQGAKQETQYF